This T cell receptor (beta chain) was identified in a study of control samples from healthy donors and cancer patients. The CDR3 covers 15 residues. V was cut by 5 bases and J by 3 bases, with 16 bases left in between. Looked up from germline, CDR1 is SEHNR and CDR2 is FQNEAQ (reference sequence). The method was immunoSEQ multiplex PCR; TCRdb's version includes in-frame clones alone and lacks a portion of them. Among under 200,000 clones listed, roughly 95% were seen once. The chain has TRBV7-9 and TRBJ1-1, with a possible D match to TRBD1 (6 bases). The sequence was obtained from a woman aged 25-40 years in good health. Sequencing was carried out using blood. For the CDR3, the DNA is TGTGCCAGCAGCCCCCAAACGGGGGGCTACACTGAAGCTTTCTTT. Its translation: CASSPQTGGYTEAFF.